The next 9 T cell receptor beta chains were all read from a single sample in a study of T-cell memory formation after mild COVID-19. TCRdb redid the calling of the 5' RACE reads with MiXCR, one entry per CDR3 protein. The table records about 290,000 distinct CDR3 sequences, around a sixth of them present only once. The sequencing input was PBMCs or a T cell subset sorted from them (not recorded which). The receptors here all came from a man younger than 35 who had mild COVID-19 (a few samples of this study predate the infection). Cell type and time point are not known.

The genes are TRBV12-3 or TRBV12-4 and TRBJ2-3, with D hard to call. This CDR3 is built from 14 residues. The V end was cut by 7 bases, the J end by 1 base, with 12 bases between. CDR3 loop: CASKGSLGTDTQYF. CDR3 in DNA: TGTGCCAGCAAAGGTAGTTTAGGCACAGATACGCAGTATTTT.

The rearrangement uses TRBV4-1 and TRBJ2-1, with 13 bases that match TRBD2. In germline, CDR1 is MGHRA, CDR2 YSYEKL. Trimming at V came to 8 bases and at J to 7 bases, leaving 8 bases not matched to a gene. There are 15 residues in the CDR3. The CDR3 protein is CASPAEGLAGNEQFF. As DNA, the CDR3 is TGCGCCAGCCCCGCAGAGGGACTAGCGGGGAATGAGCAGTTCTTC.

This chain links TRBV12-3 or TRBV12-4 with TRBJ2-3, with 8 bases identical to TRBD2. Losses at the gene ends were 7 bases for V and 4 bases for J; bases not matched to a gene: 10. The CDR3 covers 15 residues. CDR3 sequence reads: CASTLATSAADTQYF. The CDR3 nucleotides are TGTGCCAGCACCTTAGCGACTAGCGCCGCAGATACGCAGTATTTT.

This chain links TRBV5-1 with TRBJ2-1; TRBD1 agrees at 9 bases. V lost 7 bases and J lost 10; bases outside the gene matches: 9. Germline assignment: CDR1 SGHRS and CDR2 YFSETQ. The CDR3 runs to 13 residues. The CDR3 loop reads CASGQQGASEQFF. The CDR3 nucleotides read TGCGCCAGCGGACAACAGGGGGCAAGCGAGCAGTTCTTC.

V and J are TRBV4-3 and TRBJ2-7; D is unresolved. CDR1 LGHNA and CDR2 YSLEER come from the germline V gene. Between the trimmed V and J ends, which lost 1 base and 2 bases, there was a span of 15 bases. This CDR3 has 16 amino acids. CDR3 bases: TGCGCCAGCAGCCAAGTGGGTGGTGGTGAGACCTACGAGCAGTACGTC. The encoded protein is CASSQVGGGETYEQYV.

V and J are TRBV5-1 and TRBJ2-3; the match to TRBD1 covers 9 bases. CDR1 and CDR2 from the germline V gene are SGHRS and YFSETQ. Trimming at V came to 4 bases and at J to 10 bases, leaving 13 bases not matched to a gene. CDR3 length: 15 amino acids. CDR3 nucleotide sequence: TGCGCCAGCAGCCAGGGGACAGGGAAGTCCGACGCGCAGTATTTT. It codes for CASSQGTGKSDAQYF.

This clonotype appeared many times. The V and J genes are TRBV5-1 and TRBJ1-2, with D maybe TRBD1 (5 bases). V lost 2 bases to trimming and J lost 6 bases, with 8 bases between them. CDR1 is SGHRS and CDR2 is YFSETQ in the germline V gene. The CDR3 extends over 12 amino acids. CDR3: CASSFGADGYTF. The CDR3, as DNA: TGCGCCAGCAGCTTCGGGGCTGATGGCTACACCTTC. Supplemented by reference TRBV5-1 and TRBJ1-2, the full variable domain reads KAGVTQTPRYLIKTRGQQVTLSCSPISGHRSVSWYQQTPGQGLQFLFEYFSETQRNKGNFPGRFSGRQFSNSRSEMNVSTLELGDSALYLCASSFGADGYTFGSGTRLTVV.

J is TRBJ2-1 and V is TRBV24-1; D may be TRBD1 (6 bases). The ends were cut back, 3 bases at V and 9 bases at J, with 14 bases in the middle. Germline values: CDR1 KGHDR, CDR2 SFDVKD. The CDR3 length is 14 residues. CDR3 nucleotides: TGTGCCACCAGTGATGCGACAGGAAGTCTTGAGCAGTTCTTC. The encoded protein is CATSDATGSLEQFF.

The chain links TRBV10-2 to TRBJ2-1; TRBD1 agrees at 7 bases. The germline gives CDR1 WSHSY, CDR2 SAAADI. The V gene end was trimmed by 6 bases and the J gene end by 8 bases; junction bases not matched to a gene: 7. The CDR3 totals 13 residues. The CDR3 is CASRRDRAHEQFF. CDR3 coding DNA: TGCGCCAGCAGACGAGACAGGGCCCATGAGCAGTTCTTC.